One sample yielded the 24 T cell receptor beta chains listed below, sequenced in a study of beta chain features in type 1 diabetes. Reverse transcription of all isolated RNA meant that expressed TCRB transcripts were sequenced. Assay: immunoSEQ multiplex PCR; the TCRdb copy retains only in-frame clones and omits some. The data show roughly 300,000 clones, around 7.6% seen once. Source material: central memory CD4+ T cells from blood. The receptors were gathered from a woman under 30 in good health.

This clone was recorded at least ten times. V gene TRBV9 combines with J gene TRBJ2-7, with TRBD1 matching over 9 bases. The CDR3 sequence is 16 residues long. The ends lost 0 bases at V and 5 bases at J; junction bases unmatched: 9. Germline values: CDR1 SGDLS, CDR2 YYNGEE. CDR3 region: CASSVAPLGQGDEQYF. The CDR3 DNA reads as TGTGCCAGCAGCGTAGCTCCCTTGGGACAGGGCGACGAGCAGTACTTC.

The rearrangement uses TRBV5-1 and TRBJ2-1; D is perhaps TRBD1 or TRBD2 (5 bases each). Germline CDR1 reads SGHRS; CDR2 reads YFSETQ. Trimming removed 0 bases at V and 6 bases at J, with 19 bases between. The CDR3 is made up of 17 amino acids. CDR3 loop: CASSLAAVAFGGNEQFF. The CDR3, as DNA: TGCGCCAGCAGCTTGGCGGCTGTGGCATTTGGGGGCAATGAGCAGTTCTTC.

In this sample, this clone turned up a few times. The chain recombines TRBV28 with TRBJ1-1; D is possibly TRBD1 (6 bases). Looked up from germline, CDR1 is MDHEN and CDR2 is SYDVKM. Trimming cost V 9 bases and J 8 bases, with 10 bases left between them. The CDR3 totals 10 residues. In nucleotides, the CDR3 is TGTGCCAGTGGGGGGCGGGAAGCTTTCTTT. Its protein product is CASGGREAFF.

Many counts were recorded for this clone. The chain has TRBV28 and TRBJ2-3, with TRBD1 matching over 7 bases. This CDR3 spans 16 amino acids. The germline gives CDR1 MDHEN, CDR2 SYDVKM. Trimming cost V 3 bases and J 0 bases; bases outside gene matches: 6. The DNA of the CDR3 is TGTGCCAGCAGTTTCCCCACAGGGGCTAGCACAGATACGCAGTATTTT. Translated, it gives CASSFPTGASTDTQYF. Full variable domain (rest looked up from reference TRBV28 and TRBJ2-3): DVKVTQSSRYLVKRTGEKVFLECVQDMDHENMFWYRQDPGLGLRLIYFSYDVKMKEKGDIPEGYSVSREKKERFSLILESASTNQTSMYLCASSFPTGASTDTQYFGPGTRLTVL.

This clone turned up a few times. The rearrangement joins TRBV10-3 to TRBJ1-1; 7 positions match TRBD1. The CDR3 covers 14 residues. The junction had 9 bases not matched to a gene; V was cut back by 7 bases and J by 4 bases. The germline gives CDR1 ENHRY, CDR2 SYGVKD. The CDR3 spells CAITRQGQGTEAFF. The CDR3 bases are TGTGCCATCACCCGACAGGGTCAGGGCACTGAAGCTTTCTTT.

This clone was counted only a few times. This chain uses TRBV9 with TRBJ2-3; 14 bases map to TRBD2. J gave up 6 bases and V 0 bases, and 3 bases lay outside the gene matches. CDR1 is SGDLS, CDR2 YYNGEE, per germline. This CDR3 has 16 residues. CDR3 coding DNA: TGTGCCAGCAGCGTAGAGGGACTAGCGGGAGTGGATACGCAGTATTTT. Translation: CASSVEGLAGVDTQYF.

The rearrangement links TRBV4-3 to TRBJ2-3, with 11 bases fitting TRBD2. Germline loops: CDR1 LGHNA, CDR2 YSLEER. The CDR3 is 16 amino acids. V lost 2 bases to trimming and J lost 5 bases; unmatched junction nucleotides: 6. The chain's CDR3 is CASSQYSGREGDTQYF. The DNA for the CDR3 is TGCGCCAGCAGCCAATATAGCGGGAGGGAGGGAGATACGCAGTATTTT.

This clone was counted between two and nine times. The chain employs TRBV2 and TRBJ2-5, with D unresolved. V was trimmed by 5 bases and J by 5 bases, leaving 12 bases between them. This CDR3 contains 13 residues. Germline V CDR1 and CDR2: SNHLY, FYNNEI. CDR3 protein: CASSWTHRETQYF. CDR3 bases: TGTGCCAGCAGTTGGACCCATAGGGAGACCCAGTACTTC.

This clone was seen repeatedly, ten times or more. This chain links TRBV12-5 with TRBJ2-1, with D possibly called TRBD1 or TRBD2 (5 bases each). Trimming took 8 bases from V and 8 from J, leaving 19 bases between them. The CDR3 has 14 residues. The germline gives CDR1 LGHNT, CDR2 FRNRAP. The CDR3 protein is CASRTGTETDEQFF. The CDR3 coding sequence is TGTGCTAGTAGAACGGGGACGGAGACTGATGAGCAGTTCTTC.

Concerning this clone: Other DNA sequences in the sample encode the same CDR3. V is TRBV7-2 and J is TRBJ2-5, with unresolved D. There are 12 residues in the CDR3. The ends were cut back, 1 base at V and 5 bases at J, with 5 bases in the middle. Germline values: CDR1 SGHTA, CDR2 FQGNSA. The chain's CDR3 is CASSLVLETQYF. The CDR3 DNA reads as TGTGCCAGCAGCTTAGTTTTGGAGACCCAGTACTTC. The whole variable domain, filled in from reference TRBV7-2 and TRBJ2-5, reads GAGVSQSPSNKVTEKGKDVELRCDPISGHTALYWYRQSLGQGLEFLIYFQGNSAPDKSGLPSDRFSAERTGGSVSTLTIQRTQQEDSAVYLCASSLVLETQYFGPGTRLLVL.

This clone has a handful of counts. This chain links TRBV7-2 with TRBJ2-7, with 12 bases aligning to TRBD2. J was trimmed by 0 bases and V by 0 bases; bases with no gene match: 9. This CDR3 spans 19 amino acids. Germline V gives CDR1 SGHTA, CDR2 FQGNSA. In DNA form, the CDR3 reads TGTGCCAGCAGCTTAGCGACCTGGACTAGCGGGATTTACTCCTACGAGCAGTACTTC. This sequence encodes CASSLATWTSGIYSYEQYF.

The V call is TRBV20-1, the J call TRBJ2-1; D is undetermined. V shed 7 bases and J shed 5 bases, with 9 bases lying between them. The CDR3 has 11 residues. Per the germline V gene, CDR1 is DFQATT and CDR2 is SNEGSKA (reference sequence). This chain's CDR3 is CSGLRNNEQFF. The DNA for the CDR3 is TGCAGTGGTTTGAGGAACAATGAGCAGTTCTTC.

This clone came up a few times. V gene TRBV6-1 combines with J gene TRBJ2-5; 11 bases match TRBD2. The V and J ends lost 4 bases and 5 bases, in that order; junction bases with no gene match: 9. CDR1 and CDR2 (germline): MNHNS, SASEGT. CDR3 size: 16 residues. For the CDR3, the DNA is TGTGCCAGCAGTGCCCAGCTAGCGGGAGGAGGCGAGACCCAGTACTTC. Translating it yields CASSAQLAGGGETQYF.

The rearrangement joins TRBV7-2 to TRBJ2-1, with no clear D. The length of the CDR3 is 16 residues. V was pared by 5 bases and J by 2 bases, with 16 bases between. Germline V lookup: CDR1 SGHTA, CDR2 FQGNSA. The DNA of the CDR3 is TGTGCCAGCAGCAACTTGGGCCTCGCGGCCTACAATGAGCAGTTCTTC. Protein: CASSNLGLAAYNEQFF.

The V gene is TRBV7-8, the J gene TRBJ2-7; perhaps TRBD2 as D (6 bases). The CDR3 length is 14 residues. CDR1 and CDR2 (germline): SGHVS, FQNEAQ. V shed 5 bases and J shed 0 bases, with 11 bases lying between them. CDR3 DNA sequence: TGTGCCAGCAGCGCAACTAGCAGCTCCTACGAGCAGTACTTC. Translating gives CASSATSSSYEQYF.

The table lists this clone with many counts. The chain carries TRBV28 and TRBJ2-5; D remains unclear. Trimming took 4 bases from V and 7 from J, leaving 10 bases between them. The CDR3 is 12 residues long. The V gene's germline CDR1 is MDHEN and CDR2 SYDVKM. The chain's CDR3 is CASSWSPRTQYF. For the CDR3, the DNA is TGTGCCAGCAGTTGGTCCCCCCGGACCCAGTACTTC.

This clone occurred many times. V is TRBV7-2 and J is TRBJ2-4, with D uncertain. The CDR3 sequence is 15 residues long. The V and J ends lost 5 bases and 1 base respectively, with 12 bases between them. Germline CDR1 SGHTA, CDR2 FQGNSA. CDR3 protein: CASSLNGRAKNIQYF. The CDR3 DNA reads TGTGCCAGCAGCCTTAATGGGCGTGCCAAAAACATTCAGTACTTC.

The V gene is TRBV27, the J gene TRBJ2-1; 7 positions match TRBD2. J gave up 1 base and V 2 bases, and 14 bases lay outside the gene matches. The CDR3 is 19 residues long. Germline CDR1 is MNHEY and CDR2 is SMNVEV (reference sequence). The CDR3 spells CASSLRQGPGLVSYNEQFF. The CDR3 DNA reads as TGTGCCAGCAGTTTAAGGCAGGGACCAGGACTAGTTTCCTACAATGAGCAGTTCTTC.

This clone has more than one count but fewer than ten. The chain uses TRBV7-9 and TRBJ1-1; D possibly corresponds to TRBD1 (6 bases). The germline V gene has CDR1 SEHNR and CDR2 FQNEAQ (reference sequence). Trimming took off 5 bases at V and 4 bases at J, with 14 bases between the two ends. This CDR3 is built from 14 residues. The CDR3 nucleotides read TGTGCCAGCAGCAGGGGGGAGTGGTCCACTGAAGCTTTCTTT. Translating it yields CASSRGEWSTEAFF.

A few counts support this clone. CDR3 DNA: TGTGCCAGCAGCCAGATCAGCGGGGAGCTGTTTTTT. Translation gives CASSQISGELFF. This chain uses TRBV6-5 with TRBJ2-2; D gene ambiguous. Trimming cost V 6 bases and J 7 bases, with 9 bases left between them. The germline V gene encodes CDR1 MNHEY and CDR2 SVGAGI. CDR3 length: 12 residues.

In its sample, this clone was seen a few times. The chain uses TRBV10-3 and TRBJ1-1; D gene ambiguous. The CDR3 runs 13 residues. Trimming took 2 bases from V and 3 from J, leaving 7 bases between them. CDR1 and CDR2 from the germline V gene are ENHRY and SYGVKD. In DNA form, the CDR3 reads TGTGCCATCAGTGAGGACCTAGACACTGAAGCTTTCTTT. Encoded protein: CAISEDLDTEAFF.

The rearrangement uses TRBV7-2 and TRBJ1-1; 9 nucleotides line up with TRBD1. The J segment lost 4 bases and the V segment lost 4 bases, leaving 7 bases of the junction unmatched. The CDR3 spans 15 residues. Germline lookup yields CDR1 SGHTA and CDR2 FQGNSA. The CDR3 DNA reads TGTGCCAGCAGCTCGGACAGGGGATGGGGCACTGAAGCTTTCTTT. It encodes CASSSDRGWGTEAFF. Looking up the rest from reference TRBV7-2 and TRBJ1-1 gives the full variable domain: GAGVSQSPSNKVTEKGKDVELRCDPISGHTALYWYRQSLGQGLEFLIYFQGNSAPDKSGLPSDRFSAERTGGSVSTLTIQRTQQEDSAVYLCASSSDRGWGTEAFFGQGTRLTVV.

The CDR3 sequence: CASSLRTQGLAGVGNEQFF. CDR3 nucleotides: TGCGCCAGCAGCCTGCGGACTCAAGGACTAGCGGGAGTAGGGAATGAGCAGTTCTTC. This chain links TRBV4-1 with TRBJ2-1; 13 positions match TRBD2. Germline V gives CDR1 MGHRA, CDR2 YSYEKL. Unmatched junction bases numbered 16, after V lost 4 bases and J lost 7 bases. The CDR3 spans 19 residues.

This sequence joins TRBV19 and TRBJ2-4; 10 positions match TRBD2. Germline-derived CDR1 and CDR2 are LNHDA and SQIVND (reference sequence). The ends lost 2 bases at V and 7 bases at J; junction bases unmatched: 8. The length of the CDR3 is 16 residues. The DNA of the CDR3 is TGTGCCAGTAGTATACCGCTAGCGGGAGAGGATAACATTCAGTACTTC. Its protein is CASSIPLAGEDNIQYF.